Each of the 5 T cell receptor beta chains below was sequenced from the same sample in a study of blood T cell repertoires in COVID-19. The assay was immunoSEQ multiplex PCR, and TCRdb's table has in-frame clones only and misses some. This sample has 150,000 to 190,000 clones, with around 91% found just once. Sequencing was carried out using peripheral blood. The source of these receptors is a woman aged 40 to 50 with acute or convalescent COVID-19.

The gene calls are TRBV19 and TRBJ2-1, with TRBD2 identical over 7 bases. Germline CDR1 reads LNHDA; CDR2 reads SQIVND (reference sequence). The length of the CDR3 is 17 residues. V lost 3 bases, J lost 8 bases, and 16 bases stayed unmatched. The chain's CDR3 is CASSIIGLAAYSDEQFF. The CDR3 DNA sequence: TGTGCCAGTAGTATTATAGGGCTAGCGGCCTATTCAGATGAGCAGTTCTTC.

The CDR3 reads CASSQEDDLSNQPQHF. The CDR3 DNA is TGTGCCAGCAGCCAGGAGGATGACTTAAGCAATCAGCCCCAGCATTTT. V usage is TRBV6-4 and J usage is TRBJ1-5; no clear D. V dropped 6 bases and J dropped 1 base, with 16 bases sitting between them. This CDR3 contains 16 residues. The V gene's germline CDR1 is MRHNA and CDR2 SNTAGT.

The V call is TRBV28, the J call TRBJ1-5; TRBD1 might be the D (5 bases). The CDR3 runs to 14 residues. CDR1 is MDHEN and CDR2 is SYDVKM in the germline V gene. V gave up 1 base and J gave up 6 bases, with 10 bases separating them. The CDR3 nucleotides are TGTGCCAGCAGTTTATTTCAGGGTTCTCAGCCCCAGCATTTT. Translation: CASSLFQGSQPQHF.

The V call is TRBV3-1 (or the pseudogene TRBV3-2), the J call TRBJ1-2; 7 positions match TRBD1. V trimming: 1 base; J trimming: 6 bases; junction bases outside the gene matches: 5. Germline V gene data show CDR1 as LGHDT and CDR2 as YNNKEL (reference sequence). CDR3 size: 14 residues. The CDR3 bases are TGTGCCAGCAGCCAAGCTTCAGGGGGAGATGGCTACACCTTC. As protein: CASSQASGGDGYTF.

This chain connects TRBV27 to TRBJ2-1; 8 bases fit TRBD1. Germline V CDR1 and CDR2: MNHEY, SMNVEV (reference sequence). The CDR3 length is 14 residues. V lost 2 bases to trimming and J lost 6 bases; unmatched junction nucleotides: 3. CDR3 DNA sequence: TGTGCCAGCAGTTTACGGACAGGGTCCAATGAGCAGTTCTTC. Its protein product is CASSLRTGSNEQFF.